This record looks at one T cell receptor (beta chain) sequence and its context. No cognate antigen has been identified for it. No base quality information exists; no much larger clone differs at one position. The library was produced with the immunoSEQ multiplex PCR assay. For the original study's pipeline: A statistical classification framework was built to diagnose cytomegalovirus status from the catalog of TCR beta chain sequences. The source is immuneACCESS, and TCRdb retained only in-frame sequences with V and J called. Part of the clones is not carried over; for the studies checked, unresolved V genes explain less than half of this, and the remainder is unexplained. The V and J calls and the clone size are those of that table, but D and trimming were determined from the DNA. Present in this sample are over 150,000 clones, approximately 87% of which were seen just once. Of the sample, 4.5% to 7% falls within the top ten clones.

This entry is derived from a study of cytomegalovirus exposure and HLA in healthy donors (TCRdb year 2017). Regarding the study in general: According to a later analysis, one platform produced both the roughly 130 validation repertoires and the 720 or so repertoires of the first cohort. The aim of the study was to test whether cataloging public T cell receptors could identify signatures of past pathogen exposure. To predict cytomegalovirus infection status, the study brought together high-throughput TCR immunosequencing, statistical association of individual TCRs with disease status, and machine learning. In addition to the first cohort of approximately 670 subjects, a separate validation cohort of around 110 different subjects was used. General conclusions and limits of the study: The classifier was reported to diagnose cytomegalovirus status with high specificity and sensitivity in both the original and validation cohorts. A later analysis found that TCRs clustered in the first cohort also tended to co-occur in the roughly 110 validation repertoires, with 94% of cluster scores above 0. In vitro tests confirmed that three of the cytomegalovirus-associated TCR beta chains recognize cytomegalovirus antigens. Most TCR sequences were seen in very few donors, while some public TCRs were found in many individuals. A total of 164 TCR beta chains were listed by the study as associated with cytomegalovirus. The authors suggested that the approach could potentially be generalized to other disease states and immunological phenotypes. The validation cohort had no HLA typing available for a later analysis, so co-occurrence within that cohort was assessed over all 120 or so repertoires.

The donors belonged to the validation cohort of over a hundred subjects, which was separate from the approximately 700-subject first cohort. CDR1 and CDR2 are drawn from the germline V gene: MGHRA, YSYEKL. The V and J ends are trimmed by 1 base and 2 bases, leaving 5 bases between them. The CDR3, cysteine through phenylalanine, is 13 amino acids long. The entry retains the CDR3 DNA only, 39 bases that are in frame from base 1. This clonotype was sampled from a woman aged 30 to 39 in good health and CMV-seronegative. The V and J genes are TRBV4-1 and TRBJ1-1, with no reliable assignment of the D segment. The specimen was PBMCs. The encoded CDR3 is CASSQGPNTEAFF. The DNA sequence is TGCGCCAGCAGCCAAGGGCCCAACACTGAAGCTTTCTTT.